This paragraph reports one TCR beta chain. Its matching antigen is unknown. This specimen comes from a study of shared clonotypes between healthy human individuals. Naive CD8 cells lacked CD45RO, underwent positive selection for CCR7 and left out terminally differentiated effector memory CD45RA+ cells. Overall study results and limits: Clonotypes which were not shared had lower generation probabilities than clonotypes that all four donors shared.

Method: immunoSEQ multiplex PCR; TCRdb's copy keeps in-frame clones and lacks some. Among about 2 million clones listed, about 95% were seen once. The CDR3 runs to 15 residues. The germline V gene encodes CDR1 WSHSY and CDR2 SAAADI. V was shortened by 1 base and J by 3 bases, with 13 bases between the two germline ends. The sequenced sample was naive CD8+ T cells sorted from blood. The sequence was collected from a young man in good health. The chain combines TRBV10-2 with TRBJ2-7; D is ambiguous. As DNA, the CDR3 is TGCGCCAGCAGTGAGTTGCCGCTGGGTGACTACGAGCAGTACTTC. It encodes CASSELPLGDYEQYF.